The 13 T cell receptor beta chains in this list originate from one sample, sequenced in a study of TIL therapy for anti-PD-1-resistant metastatic lung cancer. The libraries were made with immunoSEQ v3. Assay: immunoSEQ multiplex PCR; the TCRdb copy retains only in-frame clones and omits some. The data hold about 18,000 clones, with around 82% observed a single time. The time point: pre-treatment sample, taken before nivolumab and TIL therapy. The sequencing used blood, collected at baseline. The receptors shown here come from a person aged 25 to 80 with non-small cell lung cancer.

This chain connects TRBV7-8 to TRBJ2-1, with 7 nucleotides matching TRBD2. Losses at the gene ends were 1 base for V and 9 bases for J; bases not matched to a gene: 3. The V gene's germline CDR1 is SGHVS and CDR2 FQNEAQ. This CDR3 is built from 13 residues. Written as DNA, the CDR3 is TGTGCCAGCAGCTTAGAATGGGGGGGTGAGCAGTTCTTC. Translating gives CASSLEWGGEQFF.

The V call is TRBV18, the J call TRBJ1-6; D is unresolved. CDR1 and CDR2 (germline): KGHSH, LQKENI. Trimming shortened V by 1 base and J by 8 bases, and 12 bases separated the two germline ends. This CDR3 is 15 amino acids long. This CDR3 is CASSPQLGMDSPLHF. CDR3 DNA sequence: TGTGCCAGCTCACCACAACTCGGGATGGATTCACCCCTCCACTTT.

The chain has TRBV4-3 and TRBJ2-7; 7 bases map to TRBD1. The CDR3 has 15 residues. Germline-derived CDR1 and CDR2 are LGHNA and YSLEER. Trimming removed 1 base from V and 4 bases from J; junction bases left unmatched: 7. The CDR3 DNA is TGCGCCAGCAGCCAAGGGACAGGTACCCTTTACGAGCAGTACTTC. It codes for CASSQGTGTLYEQYF.

The chain employs TRBV7-2 and TRBJ2-3; TRBD2 aligns across 7 bases. The CDR3 spans 16 residues. Germline CDR1 is SGHTA and CDR2 is FQGNSA. Trimming removed 5 bases from V and 0 bases from J; junction bases left unmatched: 8. CDR3: CASSVRLASSTDTQYF. CDR3 nucleotide sequence: TGTGCCAGCAGCGTCCGACTAGCATCTAGCACAGATACGCAGTATTTT.

V and J are TRBV21-1 and TRBJ2-3; the DNA was not compared with TRBD2, the D call given in the table. TRBV21-1 constitutes a pseudogene. The CDR3 length is 15 residues. In nucleotides, the CDR3 is TGTGCCAGTCGTTTATCGTTCCTGAGCACAGATACGCAGTATTTT. Its protein is CASRLSFLSTDTQYF.

The chain is built from TRBV7-2 and TRBJ2-3; TRBD1 agrees at 8 bases. CDR1 SGHTA and CDR2 FQGNSA come from the germline V gene. The J segment lost 5 bases and the V segment lost 4 bases, leaving 5 bases of the junction unmatched. The CDR3 contains 14 residues. CDR3 region: CASSSGQGLDTQYF. The CDR3 nucleotides are TGTGCCAGCAGCTCTGGACAGGGATTAGATACGCAGTATTTT.

The V gene is TRBV7-2, the J gene TRBJ1-2; D is unresolved. Germline CDR1 reads SGHTA; CDR2 reads FQGNSA. The CDR3 covers 20 residues. V was trimmed by 0 bases and J by 2 bases, leaving 25 bases between them. CDR3 in amino acids: CASSLAVRRALAVANYGYTF. CDR3 in DNA: TGTGCCAGCAGCTTAGCGGTACGGAGAGCTTTGGCAGTAGCGAACTATGGCTACACCTTC.

The rearrangement joins TRBV19 to TRBJ1-5; 9 nucleotides line up with TRBD1. CDR3 length: 16 residues. Germline loops: CDR1 LNHDA, CDR2 SQIVND (reference sequence). The V gene end was trimmed by 7 bases and the J gene end by 5 bases; junction bases not matched to a gene: 12. This CDR3 is CASTVDVGQGYQPQHF. CDR3 DNA sequence: TGTGCCAGTACCGTTGATGTCGGACAGGGGTATCAGCCCCAGCATTTT.

This chain uses TRBV7-9 with TRBJ1-5, with 8 bases aligning to TRBD1. Per the germline V gene, CDR1 is SEHNR and CDR2 is FQNEAQ (reference sequence). The V gene end was trimmed by 5 bases and the J gene end by 4 bases; junction bases not matched to a gene: 7. This CDR3 comprises 15 residues. The CDR3 sequence: CASSTGTGLNQPQHF. CDR3 nucleotide sequence: TGTGCCAGCAGCACAGGGACAGGACTGAATCAGCCCCAGCATTTT.

The J gene is TRBJ1-4, the V gene TRBV28; TRBD1 matches at 8 bases. Germline V gives CDR1 MDHEN, CDR2 SYDVKM. This CDR3 comprises 15 residues. The junction had 9 bases not matched to a gene; V was cut back by 5 bases and J by 7 bases. The CDR3 region is CASSPGQGLSEKLFF. CDR3 DNA: TGTGCCAGCAGTCCAGGACAGGGTTTGAGTGAAAAACTGTTTTTT. Combining the CDR3 with reference TRBV28 and TRBJ1-4 gives the whole variable domain DVKVTQSSRYLVKRTGEKVFLECVQDMDHENMFWYRQDPGLGLRLIYFSYDVKMKEKGDIPEGYSVSREKKERFSLILESASTNQTSMYLCASSPGQGLSEKLFFGSGTQLSVL.

The rearrangement joins TRBV29-1 to TRBJ1-2; 7 bases map to TRBD1. CDR3 length: 14 residues. Per the germline V gene, CDR1 is SQVTM and CDR2 is ANQGSEA. V trimming: 2 bases; J trimming: 4 bases; junction bases outside the gene matches: 7. Here the CDR3 reads CSVEREGGAYGYTF. The CDR3 bases are TGCAGCGTTGAAAGGGAAGGGGGCGCCTATGGCTACACCTTC.

The gene calls are TRBV13 and TRBJ1-3; D is ambiguous. Germline V lookup: CDR1 PRHDT, CDR2 FYEKMQ (reference sequence). This CDR3 region has 14 residues. V lost 4 bases and J lost 0, with 7 bases in between. CDR3 sequence: CASSSYTSGNTIYF. The CDR3 nucleotides read TGTGCCAGCAGCTCCTACACCTCTGGAAACACCATATATTTT.

The chain is built from TRBV7-2 and TRBJ1-2; D ambiguous. Germline values: CDR1 SGHTA, CDR2 FQGNSA. The CDR3 sequence is 15 residues long. Trimming took off 5 bases at V and 8 bases at J, with 21 bases between the two ends. The CDR3 bases are TGTGCCAGCAGCGAGCCCCCTTTTGGACGAGGAGGCTACACCTTC. It codes for CASSEPPFGRGGYTF.